The source of this T cell receptor beta chain is a study of long-term antiretroviral therapy in people with HIV. The wider study: When the earliest samples were collected, ART was typically delayed until CD4 counts fell.

Points from the study as a whole: ART-treated samples gained diversity yet remained below transplant donor controls.

V was cut by 6 bases and J by 0 bases, with 6 bases left in between. The CDR3 totals 13 residues. CDR1 WSHSY and CDR2 SAAADI come from the germline V gene. A remark on this clone: Its antigen remains unidentified.

At survey level, the immunoSEQ assay was run in its v3.0 version. TCRdb keeps only in-frame clones here, not all; method: immunoSEQ multiplex PCR. The sample records about 26,000 clones, 86% being singletons. Sequenced here: unsorted PBMCs, sampled approximately 2.7 years after starting antiretroviral therapy. This clonotype originated in a man aged 35 to 55 with HIV. V and J are TRBV10-2 and TRBJ1-3, with D perhaps TRBD1 (6 bases). In nucleotides, the CDR3 is TGCGCCAGCAGCAGGGGCTCTGGAAACACCATATATTTT. Its translation is CASSRGSGNTIYF.